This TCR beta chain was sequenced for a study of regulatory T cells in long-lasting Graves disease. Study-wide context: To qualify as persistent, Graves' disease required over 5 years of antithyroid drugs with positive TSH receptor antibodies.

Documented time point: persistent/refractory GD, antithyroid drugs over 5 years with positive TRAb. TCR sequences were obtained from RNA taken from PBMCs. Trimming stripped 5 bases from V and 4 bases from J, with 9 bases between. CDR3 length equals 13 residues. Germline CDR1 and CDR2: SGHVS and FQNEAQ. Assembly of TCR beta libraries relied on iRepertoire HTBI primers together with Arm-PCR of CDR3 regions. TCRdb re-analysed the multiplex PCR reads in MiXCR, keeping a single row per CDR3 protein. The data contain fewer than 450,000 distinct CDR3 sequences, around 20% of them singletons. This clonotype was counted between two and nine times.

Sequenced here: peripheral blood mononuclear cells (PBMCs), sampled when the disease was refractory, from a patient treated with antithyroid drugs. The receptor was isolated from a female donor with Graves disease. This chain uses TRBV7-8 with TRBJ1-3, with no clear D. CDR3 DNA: TGTGCCAGCAGCCGGACCCGGGGAAACACCATATATTTT. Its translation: CASSRTRGNTIYF.